This is a list of T cell receptor beta chains from one sample in a study of cytomegalovirus exposure and HLA in healthy donors. Some clones are missing from TCRdb's copy, which holds only in-frame ones; the method was immunoSEQ multiplex PCR. This sample has approximately 150,000 clones, with 77% found just once. Input material: PBMCs. These receptors came from a young woman in good health and CMV-seronegative. Both conserved end residues are part of each CDR3. The D gene is left open where the match is weak. Some rows have no size entry. The others give once, few or many, or a class for an expanded clone.

j_gene	abundance	v_gene	d_gene	CDR3aa	CDR3nt
TRBJ1-1	once	TRBV27	TRBD1	CASRQGALGTEAFF	TGTGCCAGCAGACAGGGGGCGTTAGGTACTGAAGCTTTCTTT
TRBJ2-7	.	TRBV7-9	.	CASSPMSGGFYEQYF	TGTGCCAGCAGCCCCATGTCAGGTGGATTTTACGAGCAGTACTTC
TRBJ1-4	.	TRBV10-3	TRBD1	CAIKGQGGEKLFF	TGTGCCATCAAAGGACAGGGGGGGGAAAAACTGTTTTTT
TRBJ2-7	.	TRBV28	TRBD2	CASSLVHTLAEVTYEQYF	TGTGCCAGCAGTTTAGTCCACACTCTAGCGGAAGTAACCTACGAGCAGTACTTC
TRBJ1-1	.	TRBV5-5	.	CASSSTVIGGARTEAFF	TGTGCCAGCAGCTCAACGGTTATTGGGGGGGCGCGGACTGAAGCTTTCTTT
TRBJ2-7	.	TRBV5-1	TRBD2	CASSLVEASGRAWRNEQYF	TGCGCCAGCAGCTTGGTCGAGGCTAGCGGGAGGGCCTGGAGAAACGAGCAGTACTTC
TRBJ2-1	.	TRBV7-9	TRBD1	CASSPGMDRARYNEQFF	TGTGCCAGCAGCCCTGGTATGGACAGGGCGCGATACAATGAGCAGTTCTTC
TRBJ1-2	.	TRBV7-9	TRBD1	CASSLGTGGRADGYPF	TGTGCCAGCAGCTTAGGGACAGGGGGTCGGGCGGATGGCTACCCCTTC
TRBJ2-5	.	TRBV4-2	.	CASSQDTEGGARETQYF	TGTGCCAGCAGCCAAGATACGGAGGGGGGGGCCAGGGAGACCCAGTACTTC
TRBJ2-7	.	TRBV5-1	TRBD1	CASSWDRGSYEQYF	TGCGCCAGCAGCTGGGACAGGGGTTCCTACGAGCAGTACTTC
TRBJ2-5	.	TRBV5-1	TRBD1	CASSLVRTGRETQYF	TGCGCCAGCAGCTTGGTCCGGACAGGGCGGGAGACCCAGTACTTC
TRBJ2-2	few	TRBV7-8	TRBD2	CASSLAGLPNTGELFF	TGTGCCAGCAGCTTAGCGGGACTACCGAACACCGGGGAGCTGTTTTTT
TRBJ2-1	few	TRBV6-1	.	CASPSGRKRDEQFF	TGTGCCAGCCCCAGCGGGCGGAAAAGGGATGAGCAGTTCTTC
TRBJ2-4	.	TRBV4-3	.	CASSYHEGVQYF	TGCGCCAGCAGCTACCATGAAGGGGTTCAGTACTTC
TRBJ1-5	.	TRBV27	TRBD1	CASSPRTGRGADSNQPQHF	TGTGCCAGCAGTCCCCGGACAGGACGTGGTGCCGATAGCAATCAGCCCCAGCATTTT
TRBJ2-7	.	TRBV19	.	CASSGLSYEQYF	TGTGCCAGTTCTGGACTTTCCTACGAGCAGTACTTC
TRBJ1-4	once	TRBV14	TRBD1	CASSHVQGAFNEKLFF	TGTGCCAGCAGCCACGTTCAGGGGGCCTTTAATGAAAAACTGTTTTTT
TRBJ2-7	.	TRBV5-1	TRBD2	CASSFRPLGAGGIHEQYF	TGCGCCAGCAGCTTCAGACCTTTAGGGGCGGGAGGTATCCACGAGCAGTACTTC
TRBJ2-2	.	TRBV7-9	TRBD2	CASSLGRRESPTGELFF	TGTGCCAGCAGCTTGGGTAGGCGGGAGAGCCCCACCGGGGAGCTGTTTTTT